Sequencing of this T cell receptor (beta chain) was carried out in a study of T cells after yellow fever vaccination. Details on this clonotype: Antigen: not known.

Study results and limitations: Contamination of FACS-sorted repertoires by abundant clonotypes from the bulk population could occur. Reappearance after the booster was observed for most primary-vaccination clones (more than 95% CD4, more than 70% CD8).

Germline loops: CDR1 SGHRS, CDR2 YFSETQ. The CDR3 runs 17 residues. Trimming shortened V by 5 bases and J by 3 bases, and 23 bases separated the two germline ends. Template switching with 5'RACE generated the TCR cDNA and added a universal primer site and UMIs. TCRdb processed the 5' RACE reads anew with MiXCR; each CDR3 protein has one entry. In the table there are 350,000 to 450,000 distinct CDR3 sequences, approximately 19% of which are singletons. The TCR comes from a man aged 18 to 29 who received the YFV17D yellow fever vaccine. V and J are TRBV5-1 and TRBJ1-1; a possible D gene is TRBD1 (5 bases). This specimen was PBMCs, taken before the yellow fever booster vaccination. Here the CDR3 reads CASRPPGHSKGDTEAFF. In nucleotides, the CDR3 is TGCGCCAGCAGACCCCCCGGACACTCCAAAGGGGACACTGAAGCTTTCTTT.